The rows below give T cell receptor beta chains drawn from one sample of a study of immune evolution from preneoplasia to lung adenocarcinoma. The repertoire was sequenced with immunoSEQ multiplex PCR; TCRdb's copy has only in-frame clones and lacks some. The table includes under 3,500 clones, about 86% detected once. Sequenced: FFPE adjacent normal lung tissue. Source of these receptors: a person aged 60-80 years with lung adenocarcinoma. The CDR3 runs from the conserved cysteine through the conserved F or W. Each record gives: CDR3 DNA, CDR3 protein, clone size, J gene, D gene, V gene. A D gene is named only where the DNA matches it firmly. Clone size, where shown, is once, few, many, or a class for clones that have expanded.

CDR3nt: TGTGCCATCCGGGGCAGGGATGATACTGAAGCTTTCTTT
CDR3aa: CAIRGRDDTEAFF
abundance: -
j_gene: TRBJ1-1
d_gene: -
v_gene: TRBV10-3

CDR3nt: TGTGCCAGCAGACGGCTTTTAGCCAACGTCCTGACTTTC
CDR3aa: CASRRLLANVLTF
abundance: -
j_gene: TRBJ2-6
d_gene: -
v_gene: TRBV11-2

CDR3nt: TGTGCCAGCAGTGAAGACGGTACCTACGAGCAGTACTTC
CDR3aa: CASSEDGTYEQYF
abundance: -
j_gene: TRBJ2-7
d_gene: -
v_gene: TRBV6-1

CDR3nt: TGTGCCAGCAGTCCCCTAGCGGGGCACACCGGGGAGCTGTTTTTT
CDR3aa: CASSPLAGHTGELFF
abundance: once
j_gene: TRBJ2-2
d_gene: TRBD2
v_gene: TRBV27

CDR3nt: TGTGCCAGCAGCTTCTCTGTGACTAGCGGGTCCTACGAGCAGTACTTC
CDR3aa: CASSFSVTSGSYEQYF
abundance: -
j_gene: TRBJ2-7
d_gene: TRBD2
v_gene: TRBV11-1

CDR3nt: TGTGCCAGCAGCTTAGGGGAACTAGCTCTCCGTTTCGATGAGCAGTTCTTC
CDR3aa: CASSLGELALRFDEQFF
abundance: few
j_gene: TRBJ2-1
d_gene: -
v_gene: TRBV7-9

CDR3nt: TGCTCCAGCAGCAAAGACAGGGAACGATCCTACAATGAGCAGTTCTTC
CDR3aa: CSSSKDRERSYNEQFF
abundance: few
j_gene: TRBJ2-1
d_gene: TRBD1
v_gene: TRBV5-1

CDR3nt: TGCGCCAGCAGTGAGTCGGGTCAGAGGGACTACGAGCAGTACTTC
CDR3aa: CASSESGQRDYEQYF
abundance: few
j_gene: TRBJ2-7
d_gene: -
v_gene: TRBV10-1

CDR3nt: TGTGCCAGTAGGGTTGGTCGCAATCAGCCCCAGCATTTT
CDR3aa: CASRVGRNQPQHF
abundance: once
j_gene: TRBJ1-5
d_gene: -
v_gene: TRBV19

CDR3nt: TGTGCCAGCAGTTACTCGACTCTAGGACTACCGTACGAGCAGTACTTC
CDR3aa: CASSYSTLGLPYEQYF
abundance: -
j_gene: TRBJ2-7
d_gene: -
v_gene: TRBV6-5

CDR3nt: TGTGCCAGCAGCTCGAACAGGGCTGGGGCCAACGTCCTGACTTTC
CDR3aa: CASSSNRAGANVLTF
abundance: few
j_gene: TRBJ2-6
d_gene: -
v_gene: TRBV7-9

CDR3nt: TGTGCCTGGAAGCAGGGGGTGATTTCCGAGACCCAGTACTTC
CDR3aa: CAWKQGVISETQYF
abundance: -
j_gene: TRBJ2-5
d_gene: TRBD1
v_gene: TRBV30

CDR3nt: TGTGCCAGTAGTGAGGGGATAGGCACAGATACGCAGTATTTT
CDR3aa: CASSEGIGTDTQYF
abundance: -
j_gene: TRBJ2-3
d_gene: -
v_gene: TRBV19

CDR3nt: TGTGCCTGGAGTCTTACGGGAGTGAATGAGCAGTTCTTC
CDR3aa: CAWSLTGVNEQFF
abundance: -
j_gene: TRBJ2-1
d_gene: -
v_gene: TRBV30

CDR3nt: TGTGCCAGCAGTGTGGGAACAGATACGCAGTATTTT
CDR3aa: CASSVGTDTQYF
abundance: -
j_gene: TRBJ2-3
d_gene: -
v_gene: TRBV27

CDR3nt: TGCGCCAGCAGCCTAGAGGAAGGGGTAGGGTATGGCTACACCTTC
CDR3aa: CASSLEEGVGYGYTF
abundance: -
j_gene: TRBJ1-2
d_gene: -
v_gene: TRBV4-1

CDR3nt: TGCGCCAGCAGCAGGGTTGGTGGGGAGCTGTTTTTT
CDR3aa: CASSRVGGELFF
abundance: -
j_gene: TRBJ2-2
d_gene: -
v_gene: TRBV5-1

CDR3nt: TGTGCCAGCAGCGAAAAGACAGGGTTTGGCTACGAGCAGTACTTC
CDR3aa: CASSEKTGFGYEQYF
abundance: -
j_gene: TRBJ2-7
d_gene: TRBD1
v_gene: TRBV9